This entry concerns a single T cell receptor (beta chain). This entry comes from a study of cytomegalovirus exposure and HLA in healthy donors. It was with 60 Vbeta and 13 Jbeta primers that the PCR ran. Repertoires were generated with immunoSEQ multiplex PCR, while TCRdb's copy carries only in-frame clones and drops some. The sample shows some 150,000 clones, roughly 80% of them seen only once. This CDR3 has 14 residues. Germline V lookup: CDR1 MDHEN, CDR2 SYDVKM. V was cut by 2 bases and J by 0 bases, with 5 bases left in between. The sequenced sample was PBMCs. This TCR derives from a man aged 35 to 55 in good health and CMV-seronegative. The rearrangement links TRBV28 to TRBJ1-5; D unclear. The CDR3 nucleotides are TGTGCCAGCAGTTTACCCCGTAGCAATCAGCCCCAGCATTTT. Residues: CASSLPRSNQPQHF.